This T cell receptor (beta chain) emerged from a study of blood T cell repertoires in COVID-19. Overall study context: PBMCs, B-cell-depleted T cells, or T cells were the source of the cDNA or gDNA that made up the material.

The CDR3 loop spans 13 amino acids. CDR1 and CDR2 from the germline V gene are SGHNT and YYREEE (reference sequence). Trimming took 0 bases from V and 2 from J, leaving 5 bases between them. Only in-frame clones appear in the TCRdb table, and some are missing; sequencing was by immunoSEQ multiplex PCR. The sample has 100,000 to 150,000 clones, about 74% seen once. The source material was peripheral blood. The receptor's source is a man aged 55 to 70 with acute or convalescent COVID-19. The V call is TRBV5-4, the J call TRBJ2-5; D is undetermined. This CDR3 reads CASSLVPQETQYF. For the CDR3, the DNA is TGTGCCAGCAGCTTGGTCCCTCAAGAGACCCAGTACTTC.